This T cell receptor (beta chain) was recovered during a study of T cells in Graves' hyperthyroidism and ophthalmopathy (dated by TCRdb to the late 2010s). Broadly, across the study: Peripheral blood was collected at initial diagnosis, before any treatment. A discovery cohort of about a hundred patients, roughly 45 with Graves' ophthalmopathy and roughly 59 with stable Graves' hyperthyroidism, was used to find distinguishing TCR V-J signatures. Prospective prediction of ophthalmopathy was tested in an independent validation cohort of 18 to 20 hyperthyroidism patients and 17 patients who later progressed to ophthalmopathy. The roughly 94 discovery patients were randomly divided into training and test sets at a 7:3 ratio. The study also compared thyroid tissue and blood T-cell repertoires from more than 5 Graves' hyperthyroidism patients. After blood sampling, hyperthyroidism patients were treated with methimazole at a starting dose of 30 mg daily, and ophthalmopathy patients were treated with high-dose intravenous methylprednisolone. TCR Vbeta CDR3 sequencing of roughly 140 peripheral blood samples (over 40 ophthalmopathy, under 80 hyperthyroidism and some 17 progressor patients) is reported in the paper.

CDR1 and CDR2 were assigned from the germline V gene as KGHSH and LQKENI. Relative to germline, V is missing 0 bases and J is missing 7 bases, with 5 bases of the junction outside any gene match. The CDR3 runs 15 residues from the cysteine to the phenylalanine. The read is trimmed to its CDR3 DNA, 45 bases read in frame from base 1. Hyperthyroidism patients were newly diagnosed, had a disease duration of under 2 months, and were aged 18 to 65 years. Exclusion was applied to patients with uncontrolled infections, other autoimmune diseases, pregnancy or lactation. Diagnoses were established on the basis of clinical symptoms, serum thyroxine and TRAb, thyroid ultrasound, and orbital computed tomography. For progressor patients, blood was drawn at the first diagnosis of hyperthyroidism, before any ophthalmopathy symptoms had appeared. PBMCs were separated from about 10 ml of fresh peripheral blood using Ficoll-Paque density gradient centrifugation. Progressor patients were defined as those initially diagnosed with Graves' hyperthyroidism in whom ophthalmopathy developed during follow-up. Total RNA was extracted using Trizol reagent, and RNA quality was assessed on an Agilent 2100 Bioanalyzer.

The TCR beta CDR3 regions were amplified from RNA transcripts. The first round of RT-PCR for the TCR CDR3 was performed with the HTBI primer set and the Qiagen OneStep RT-PCR kit. Libraries were constructed in a second round of multiplex PCR, after which size selection and purification were carried out. Sequencing of the libraries was done on an Illumina HiSeq2000 using paired-end 100 bp reads. The source study handled its data this way. SOAPnuke was used to process the raw data, with reads discarded if the reads contained adapters or uncalled bases, had a mean Phred below 15, or lacked an exact constant-primer or identifier match. COPE v1.2.5 was used to merge high-quality paired reads, and clonotypes were defined as unique nucleotide sequences. MiTCR v1.1 was used to align clonotypes to the IMGT TRBV, TRBD and TRBJ reference segments. Only V-J combinations with frequency above 0.0001, covering 99% to 99.2% of repertoires, were analysed. The TCS score was defined as the ratio of F50 (clonal expansion) to E x V (chaos), calculated using BLOSUM62-based TCRdist between CDR3 peptides within each V-J. Welch's t-statistics and random forest reduced approximately 520 V-J features to roughly 13, which were used in a naive Bayes classifier (R e1071). In TCRdb, the public reads were trimmed at Q25 with fastp and aligned with MiXCR, with productive beta chains retained. Entries that share a CDR3 protein sequence are merged under the most common genes and DNA. The V and J calls, along with clone size, are taken from TCRdb and not from the paper's own processing. The table for this sample lists 140,000 or so distinct CDR3 sequences; around 20% of them were counted only once. In total, the top ten clones hold 60% to 80% of the sample.

In its sample, this clonotype was seen many times. This receptor's antigen is unknown. Base qualities are not recorded, but no much larger clone differs from it by a single base. General findings and caveats noted by the study authors: No statistical method was used to set the sample size in advance, and investigators knew the group allocation. In cross-validation, a model built on a 13 V-J signature told ophthalmopathy apart from stable hyperthyroidism with just under 90% sensitivity and roughly 83% specificity, and in testing the same model reached 80%/75%. In validation, the model predicted progression to ophthalmopathy a median of about 5.9 months before onset, with about 64% sensitivity and about 72% specificity. Most expanded thyroid clonotypes (frequency above 0.001) were also found in blood, which suggests that blood repertoires may mirror thyroid immune responses.

Rearrangement joined TRBV18 to TRBJ2-1, with 8 junctional bases fitting TRBD1. Material for sequencing was blood. The TCR sequence derives from a woman aged 45-65 years with Graves' hyperthyroidism that later progressed to Graves' ophthalmopathy. The nucleotide sequence reads TGTGCCAGCTCACCACCTAGACAGGGGAAGAATGAGCAGTTCTTC. The encoded protein is CASSPPRQGKNEQFF.